This TCR beta chain was profiled in a study of graft-versus-host responses after intestinal transplantation. In germline, CDR1 is SGHVS, CDR2 FQNEAQ. After removal of 3 bases from V and 1 base from J, the junction contained 1 base not matched to a gene. CDR3 size: 14 residues. Notes on this clone: Antigen specificity is unknown. This same CDR3 is encoded by further DNA sequences in the sample.

Only in-frame clones appear in the TCRdb table, and some are missing; sequencing was by immunoSEQ multiplex PCR. The table records roughly 120,000 clones, approximately 92% of them present only once. This TCR was sampled from a human donor who received an intestinal transplant. The V gene is TRBV7-8, the J gene TRBJ2-3, with TRBD2 identical over 7 bases. This material consisted of unstimulated CD4+ T cells sorted from spleen or lymph node cells, taken before intestinal transplant. CDR3 nucleotides: TGTGCCAGCAGCTTGGCGGGAGGCACAGATACGCAGTATTTT. Protein sequence: CASSLAGGTDTQYF.